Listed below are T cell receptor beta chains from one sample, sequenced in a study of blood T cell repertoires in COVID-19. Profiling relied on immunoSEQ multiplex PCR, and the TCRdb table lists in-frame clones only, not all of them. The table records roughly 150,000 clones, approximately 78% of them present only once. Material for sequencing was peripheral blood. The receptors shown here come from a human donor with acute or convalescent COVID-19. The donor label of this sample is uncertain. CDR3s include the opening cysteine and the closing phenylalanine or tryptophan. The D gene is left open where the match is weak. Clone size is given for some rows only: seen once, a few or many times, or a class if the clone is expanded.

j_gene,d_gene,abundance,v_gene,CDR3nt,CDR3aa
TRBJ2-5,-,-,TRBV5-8,TGTGCCAGCAGCTCCGTGGAGACCCTGTACTTC,CASSSVETLYF
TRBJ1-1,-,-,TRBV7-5,TGTGCCAGAAGCCCTGAAAGACGGACGGGAAATGAAGCTTTCTTT,CARSPERRTGNEAFF
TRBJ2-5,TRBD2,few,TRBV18,TGTGCCAGCTCACCGCGCAGCGGGGGCCCTCAAGAGACCCAGTACTTC,CASSPRSGGPQETQYF
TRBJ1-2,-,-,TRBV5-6,TGTGCCAGCAGCTCCAGGGTAGACGTCTATGGCTACACCTTC,CASSSRVDVYGYTF
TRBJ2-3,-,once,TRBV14,TGTGCCAGCAGCTGGAGGGGGGGCTGGGGCCCAGATACGCAGTATTTT,CASSWRGGWGPDTQYF
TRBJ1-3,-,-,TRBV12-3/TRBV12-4,TGTGCCAGCAGAGGGGGTTCTGGAAACACCATATATTTT,CASRGGSGNTIYF
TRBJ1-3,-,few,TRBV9,TGTGCCAGCAGCGTAGAGTCAGGGCCAGGAAACACCATATATTTT,CASSVESGPGNTIYF
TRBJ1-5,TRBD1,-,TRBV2,TGTGCCAGCAAGGACAGGGGGCGAGGTCAGCCCCAGCATTTT,CASKDRGRGQPQHF
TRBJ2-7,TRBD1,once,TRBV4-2,TGTGCCAGCAGCCCTTTGAGGGGGCTCTCCTACGAGCAGTACTTC,CASSPLRGLSYEQYF
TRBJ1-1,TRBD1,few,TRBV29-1,TGCAGCGGGGACAGGGTGTTAAATGAAGCTTTCTTT,CSGDRVLNEAFF
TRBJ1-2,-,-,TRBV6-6,TGTGCCAGCAACTCCCAACCGGGGGACTATGGCTACACCTTC,CASNSQPGDYGYTF
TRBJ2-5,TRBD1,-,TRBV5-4,TGTGCCAGCAGCTTGGATCAGGGGGCTATGGAGACCCAGTACTTC,CASSLDQGAMETQYF
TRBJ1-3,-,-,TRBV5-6,TGTGCCAGCAGCTTAGACACCAACTCTGGAAACACCATATATTTT,CASSLDTNSGNTIYF
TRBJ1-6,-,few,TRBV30,TGTGCCTGGAGAAAGGGGGGGGAATCACCCCTCCACTTT,CAWRKGGESPLHF
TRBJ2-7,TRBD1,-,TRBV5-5,TGTGCCAGCAGCTTCGACAGGGGGCGCGTCTACGAGCAGTACTTC,CASSFDRGRVYEQYF
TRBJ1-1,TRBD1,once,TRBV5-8,TGTGCCAGCAGCCGGGACAGGGGGACTGAAGCTTTCTTT,CASSRDRGTEAFF
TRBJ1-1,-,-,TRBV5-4,TGTGCCAGCAGTGGAGGGCCGCGGGGGGGGTCAGCTTTCTTT,CASSGGPRGGSAFF
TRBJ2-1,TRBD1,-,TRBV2,TGTGCCAGCAGTGAATGGTCGGGACAGGGGTGGAATGAGCAGTTCTTC,CASSEWSGQGWNEQFF
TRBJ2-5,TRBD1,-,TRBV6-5,TGTGCCAGCAAGGGACAGGCGAAAGAGACCCAGTACTTC,CASKGQAKETQYF
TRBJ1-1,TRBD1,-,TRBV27,TGTGCCAGCAGTTCACAAGGACAGGGGAGGCCTTTCTTT,CASSSQGQGRPFF
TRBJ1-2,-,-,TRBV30,TGTGCCTGGAGTCAAGGGGGCTATGGCTACACCTTC,CAWSQGGYGYTF
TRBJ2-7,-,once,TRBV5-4,TGTGCCAGCAGCTTGGGCTTAGGACAGCCCTACGAGCAGTACTTC,CASSLGLGQPYEQYF
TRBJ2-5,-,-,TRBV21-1,TGTGCCAGCAGCAAAGAGAACAGGGTTTGCGGAGAGACCCAGTACTTC,CASSKENRVCGETQYF
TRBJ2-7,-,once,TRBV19,TGTGCCAGTAGTACTACCCGCGCGGTAGTAGGTAGCGAGCAGTACTTC,CASSTTRAVVGSEQYF
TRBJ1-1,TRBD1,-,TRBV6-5,TGTGCCAGCAGTACCGGGACAGGGTACGCAGCTTTCTTT,CASSTGTGYAAFF
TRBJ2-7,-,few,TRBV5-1,TGCGCCAGCAGCTTGGGCGACAGTTCTACCTACGAGCAGTACTTC,CASSLGDSSTYEQYF
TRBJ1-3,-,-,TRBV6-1,TGTGCCAGCAGTGAACAGTCAGCTGGAAACACCATATATTTT,CASSEQSAGNTIYF
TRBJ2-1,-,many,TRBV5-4,TGTGCCAGCAGCGCCGCTTGGAGGGGACGAAACAATGAGCAGTTCTTC,CASSAAWRGRNNEQFF
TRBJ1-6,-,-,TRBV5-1,TGCGCCAGCAGTCGGGATCGGAATAATTCACCCCTCCACTTT,CASSRDRNNSPLHF
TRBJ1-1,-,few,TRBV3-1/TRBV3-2,TGTGCCAGCAGCCAAGGTACGACAGACACTGAAGCTTTCTTT,CASSQGTTDTEAFF
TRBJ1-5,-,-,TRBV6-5,TGTGCCAGCAGGGTCTTAGAGCAGCCCCAGCATTTT,CASRVLEQPQHF
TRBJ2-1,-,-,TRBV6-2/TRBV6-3,TGTGCCAGCAGCCGGCTTCGTGAGCAGTTCTTC,CASSRLREQFF
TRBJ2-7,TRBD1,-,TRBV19,TGTGCCAGTGGGGGGGGACAGGGATCGAACGAGCAGTACTTC,CASGGGQGSNEQYF
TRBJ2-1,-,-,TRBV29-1,TGCAGCGTTGGGAGGGCTAACTACAATGAGCAGTTCTTC,CSVGRANYNEQFF